The clone carrying this T cell receptor (beta chain) was observed a handful of times. Its antigen is currently unknown. Germline V gene lookup returns CDR1 SGHDN and CDR2 FVKESK. Trimming removed 0 bases from V and 6 bases from J, with 11 bases in between. The CDR3 is made up of 14 amino acids. The data derive from a study of T-cell memory formation after mild COVID-19. The overall study: Largely, the TCR clusters proved donor specific. Study outcomes and limitations: Chiefly within CM and EM were the contracting CD4+ clones; CD8+ ones were within EMRA.

TCRdb reprocessed the 5' RACE reads with MiXCR, giving one entry per CDR3 protein. The table records 170,000 or so distinct CDR3 sequences, 31% of them present only once. Sequencing was carried out using PBMCs or a T cell subset sorted from them (not recorded which). The receptor's source is an adult woman who had mild COVID-19 (a few samples of this study predate the infection). Cell type and time point are not known. The gene calls are TRBV14 and TRBJ1-1, with no clear D. The CDR3 DNA is TGTGCCAGCAGCCAAGAGGGCAGGACCTCTGAAGCTTTCTTT. This codes for CASSQEGRTSEAFF. The full variable domain, completed using reference TRBV14 and TRBJ1-1, is EAGVTQFPSHSVIEKGQTVTLRCDPISGHDNLYWYRRVMGKEIKFLLHFVKESKQDESGMPNNRFLAERTGGTYSTLKVQPAELEDSGVYFCASSQEGRTSEAFFGQGTRLTVV.